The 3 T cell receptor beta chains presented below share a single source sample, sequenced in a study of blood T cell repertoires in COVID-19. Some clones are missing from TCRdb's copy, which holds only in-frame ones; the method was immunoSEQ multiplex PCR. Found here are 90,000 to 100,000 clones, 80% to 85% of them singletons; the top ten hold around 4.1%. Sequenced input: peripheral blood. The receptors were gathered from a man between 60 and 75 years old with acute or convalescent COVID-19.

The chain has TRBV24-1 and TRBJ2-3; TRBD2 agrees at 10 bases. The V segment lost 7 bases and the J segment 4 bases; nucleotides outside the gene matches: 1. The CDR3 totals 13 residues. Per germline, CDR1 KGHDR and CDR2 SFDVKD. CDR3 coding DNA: TGTGCCACCAGCCTAGCGGGAGCAGATACGCAGTATTTT. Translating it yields CATSLAGADTQYF.

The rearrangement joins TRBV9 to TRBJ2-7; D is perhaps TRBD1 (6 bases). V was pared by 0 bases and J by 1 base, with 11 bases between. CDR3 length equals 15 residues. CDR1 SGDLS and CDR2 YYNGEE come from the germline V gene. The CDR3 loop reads CASSVATGQSYEQYF. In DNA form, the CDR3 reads TGTGCCAGCAGCGTAGCTACCGGACAGTCCTACGAGCAGTACTTC.

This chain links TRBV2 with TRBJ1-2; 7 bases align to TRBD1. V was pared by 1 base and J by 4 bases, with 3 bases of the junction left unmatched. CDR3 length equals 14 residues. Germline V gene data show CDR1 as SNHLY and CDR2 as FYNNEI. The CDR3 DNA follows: TGTGCCAGCAGTGAAGACAGGGGACCCTATGGCTACACCTTC. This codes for CASSEDRGPYGYTF.